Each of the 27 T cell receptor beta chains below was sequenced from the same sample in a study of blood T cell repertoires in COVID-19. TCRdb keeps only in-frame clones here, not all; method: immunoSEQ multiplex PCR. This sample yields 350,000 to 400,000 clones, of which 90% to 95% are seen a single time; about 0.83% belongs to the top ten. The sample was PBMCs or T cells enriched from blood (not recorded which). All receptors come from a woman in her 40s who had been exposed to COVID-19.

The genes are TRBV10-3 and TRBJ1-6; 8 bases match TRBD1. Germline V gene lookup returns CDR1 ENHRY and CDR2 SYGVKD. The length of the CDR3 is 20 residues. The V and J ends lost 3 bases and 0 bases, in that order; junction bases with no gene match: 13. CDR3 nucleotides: TGTGCCATCAGTGACGCGGCCGGGACAGGAGTAGCCTCCTATAATTCACCCCTCCACTTT. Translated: CAISDAAGTGVASYNSPLHF.

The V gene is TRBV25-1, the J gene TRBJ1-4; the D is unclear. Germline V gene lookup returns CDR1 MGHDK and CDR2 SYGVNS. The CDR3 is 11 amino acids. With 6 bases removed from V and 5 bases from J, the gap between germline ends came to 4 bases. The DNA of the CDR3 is TGTGCCAGCAGAGAGAATGAAAAACTGTTTTTT. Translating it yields CASRENEKLFF.

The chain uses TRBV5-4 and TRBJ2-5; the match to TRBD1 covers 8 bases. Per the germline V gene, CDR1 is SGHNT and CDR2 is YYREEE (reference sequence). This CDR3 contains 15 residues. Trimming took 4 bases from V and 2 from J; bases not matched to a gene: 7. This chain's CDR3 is CASSGTGTGQETQYF. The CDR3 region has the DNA TGTGCCAGCAGCGGGACCGGGACAGGTCAAGAGACCCAGTACTTC.

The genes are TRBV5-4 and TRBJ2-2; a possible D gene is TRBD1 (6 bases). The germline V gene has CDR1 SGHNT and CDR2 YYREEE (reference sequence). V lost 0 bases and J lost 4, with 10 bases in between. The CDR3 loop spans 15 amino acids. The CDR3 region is CASSLAEDSTGELFF. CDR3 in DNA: TGTGCCAGCAGCTTGGCTGAGGACAGCACCGGGGAGCTGTTTTTT.

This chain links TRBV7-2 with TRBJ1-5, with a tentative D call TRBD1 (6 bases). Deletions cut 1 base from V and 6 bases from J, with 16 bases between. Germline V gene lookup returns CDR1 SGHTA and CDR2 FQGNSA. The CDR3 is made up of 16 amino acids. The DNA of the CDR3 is TGTGCCAGCAGCTTAGGTGGAGCGTGGGGGCTTCAGCCCCAGCATTTT. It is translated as CASSLGGAWGLQPQHF.

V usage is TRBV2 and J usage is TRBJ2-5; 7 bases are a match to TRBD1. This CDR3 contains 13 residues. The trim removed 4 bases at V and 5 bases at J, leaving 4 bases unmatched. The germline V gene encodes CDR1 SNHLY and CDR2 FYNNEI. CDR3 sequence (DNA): TGTGCCAGCAGTGGACAGGGCGAGGAGACCCAGTACTTC. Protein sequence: CASSGQGEETQYF.

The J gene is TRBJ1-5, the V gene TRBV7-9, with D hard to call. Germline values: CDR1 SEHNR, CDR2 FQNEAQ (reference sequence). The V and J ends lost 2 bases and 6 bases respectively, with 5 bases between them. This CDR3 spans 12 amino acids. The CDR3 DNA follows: TGTGCCAGCAGCTTACCCCTTCAGCCCCAGCATTTT. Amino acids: CASSLPLQPQHF.

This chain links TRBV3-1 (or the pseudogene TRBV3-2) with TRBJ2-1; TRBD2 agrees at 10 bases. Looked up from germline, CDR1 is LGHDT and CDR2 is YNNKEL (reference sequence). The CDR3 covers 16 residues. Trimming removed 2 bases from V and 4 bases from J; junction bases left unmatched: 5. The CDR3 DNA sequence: TGTGCCAGCAGCCAACCCGGACTAGCGGTTTACAATGAGCAGTTCTTC. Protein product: CASSQPGLAVYNEQFF.

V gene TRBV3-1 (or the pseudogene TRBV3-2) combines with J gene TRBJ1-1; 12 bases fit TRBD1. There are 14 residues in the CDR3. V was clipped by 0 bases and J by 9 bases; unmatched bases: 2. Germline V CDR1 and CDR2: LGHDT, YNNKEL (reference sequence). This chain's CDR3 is CASSQDGTGGKAFF. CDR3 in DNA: TGTGCCAGCAGCCAAGATGGGACAGGGGGCAAAGCTTTCTTT.

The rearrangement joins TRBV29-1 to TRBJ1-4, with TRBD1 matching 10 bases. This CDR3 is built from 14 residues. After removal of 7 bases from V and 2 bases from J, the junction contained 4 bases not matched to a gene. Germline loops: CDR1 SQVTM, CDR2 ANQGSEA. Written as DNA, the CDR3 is TGCAGCGCCACGGACAGGGGGACTAATGAAAAACTGTTTTTT. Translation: CSATDRGTNEKLFF.

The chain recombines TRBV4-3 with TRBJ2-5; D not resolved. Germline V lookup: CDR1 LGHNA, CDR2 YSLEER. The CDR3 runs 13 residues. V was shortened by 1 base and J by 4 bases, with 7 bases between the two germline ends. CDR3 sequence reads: CASSQALRETQYF. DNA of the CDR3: TGCGCCAGCAGCCAAGCCCTCAGAGAGACCCAGTACTTC.

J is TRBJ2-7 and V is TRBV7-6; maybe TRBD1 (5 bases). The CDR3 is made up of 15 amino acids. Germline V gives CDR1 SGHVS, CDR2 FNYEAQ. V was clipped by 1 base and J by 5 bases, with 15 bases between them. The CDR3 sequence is CASSLDPRAGNEQYF. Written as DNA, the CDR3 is TGTGCCAGCAGCTTAGACCCCAGGGCAGGGAACGAGCAGTACTTC.

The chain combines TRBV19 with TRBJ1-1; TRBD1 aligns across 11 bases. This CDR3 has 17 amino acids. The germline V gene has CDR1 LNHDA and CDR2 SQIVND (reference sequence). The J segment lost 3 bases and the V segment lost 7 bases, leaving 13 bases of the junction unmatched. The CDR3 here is CASTGDRDRGLYTEAFF. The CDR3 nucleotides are TGTGCCAGTACCGGTGACCGGGACAGGGGGTTATACACTGAAGCTTTCTTT.

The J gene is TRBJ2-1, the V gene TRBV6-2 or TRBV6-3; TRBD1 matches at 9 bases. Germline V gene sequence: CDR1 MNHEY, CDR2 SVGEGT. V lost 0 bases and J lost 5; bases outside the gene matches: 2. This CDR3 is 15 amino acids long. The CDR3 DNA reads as TGTGCCAGCAGTTACTCGACAGGGGGGGACAATGAGCAGTTCTTC. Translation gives CASSYSTGGDNEQFF.

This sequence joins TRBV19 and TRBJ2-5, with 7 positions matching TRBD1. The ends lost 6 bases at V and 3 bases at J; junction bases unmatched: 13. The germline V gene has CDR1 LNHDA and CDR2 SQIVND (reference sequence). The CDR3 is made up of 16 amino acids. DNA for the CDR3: TGTGCCAGTAGCCGAATTACAGCCGGGACAGAAGAGACCCAGTACTTC. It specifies CASSRITAGTEETQYF.

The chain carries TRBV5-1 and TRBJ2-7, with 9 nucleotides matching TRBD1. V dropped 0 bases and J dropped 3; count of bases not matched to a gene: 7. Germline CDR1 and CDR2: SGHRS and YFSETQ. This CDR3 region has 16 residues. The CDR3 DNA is TGCGCCAGCAGCTTGGGAAAGGGACAGGGAGGCTACGAGCAGTACTTC. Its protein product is CASSLGKGQGGYEQYF.

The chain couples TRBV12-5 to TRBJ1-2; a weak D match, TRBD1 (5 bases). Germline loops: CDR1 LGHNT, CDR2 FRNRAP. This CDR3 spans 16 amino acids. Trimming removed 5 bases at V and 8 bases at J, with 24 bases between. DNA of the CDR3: TGTGCTAGTGGTCCTCCGGGACCACGTTTGGGAGGAGGCTACACCTTC. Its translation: CASGPPGPRLGGGYTF.

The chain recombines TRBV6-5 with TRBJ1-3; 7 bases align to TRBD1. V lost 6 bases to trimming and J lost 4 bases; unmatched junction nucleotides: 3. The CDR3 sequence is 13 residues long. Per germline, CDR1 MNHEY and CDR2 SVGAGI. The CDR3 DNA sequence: TGTGCCAGCAGCTGGACAGGAGGAAACACCATATATTTT. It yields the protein CASSWTGGNTIYF.

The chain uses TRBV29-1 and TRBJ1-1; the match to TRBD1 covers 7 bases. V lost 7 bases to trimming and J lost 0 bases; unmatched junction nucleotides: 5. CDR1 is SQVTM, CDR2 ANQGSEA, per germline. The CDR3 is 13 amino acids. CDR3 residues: CSARDRMNTEAFF. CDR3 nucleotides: TGCAGCGCCCGGGACAGAATGAACACTGAAGCTTTCTTT.

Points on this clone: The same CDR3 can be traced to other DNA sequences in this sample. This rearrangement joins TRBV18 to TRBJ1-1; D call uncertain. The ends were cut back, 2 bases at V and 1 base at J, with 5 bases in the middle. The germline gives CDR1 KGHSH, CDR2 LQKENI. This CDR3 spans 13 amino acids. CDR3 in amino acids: CASSPTGNTEAFF. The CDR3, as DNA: TGTGCCAGCTCACCAACGGGGAACACTGAAGCTTTCTTT.

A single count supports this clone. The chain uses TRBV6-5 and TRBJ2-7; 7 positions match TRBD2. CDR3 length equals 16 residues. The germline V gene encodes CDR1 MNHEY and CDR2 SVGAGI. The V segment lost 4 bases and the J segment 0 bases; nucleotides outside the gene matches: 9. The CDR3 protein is CASSSTAGRSSYEQYF. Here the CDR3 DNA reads TGTGCCAGCAGTTCGACAGCGGGGAGGAGCTCCTACGAGCAGTACTTC.

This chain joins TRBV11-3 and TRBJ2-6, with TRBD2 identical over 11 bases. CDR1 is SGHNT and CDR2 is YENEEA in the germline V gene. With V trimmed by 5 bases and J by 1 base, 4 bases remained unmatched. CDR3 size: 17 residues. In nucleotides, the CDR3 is TGTGCCAGCAGCGATAGCGGGAGGGCGTCTGGGGCCAACGTCCTGACTTTC. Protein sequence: CASSDSGRASGANVLTF. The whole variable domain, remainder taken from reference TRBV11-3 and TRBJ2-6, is EAGVVQSPRYKIIEKKQPVAFWCNPISGHNTLYWYLQNLGQGPELLIRYENEEAVDDSQLPKDRFSAERLKGVDSTLKIQPAELGDSAVYLCASSDSGRASGANVLTFGAGSRLTVL.

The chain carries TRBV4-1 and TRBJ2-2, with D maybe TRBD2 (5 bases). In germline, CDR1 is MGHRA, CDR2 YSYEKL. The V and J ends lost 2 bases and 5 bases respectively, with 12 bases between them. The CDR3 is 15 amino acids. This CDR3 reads CASSQILAVTGELFF. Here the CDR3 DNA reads TGCGCCAGCAGCCAAATTCTAGCAGTTACCGGGGAGCTGTTTTTT.

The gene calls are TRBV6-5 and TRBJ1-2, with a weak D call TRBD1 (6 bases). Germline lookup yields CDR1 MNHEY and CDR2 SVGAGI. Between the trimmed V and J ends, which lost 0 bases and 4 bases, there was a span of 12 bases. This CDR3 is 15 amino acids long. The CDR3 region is CASSYSMDSIYGYTF. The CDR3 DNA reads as TGTGCCAGCAGTTACTCGATGGACAGCATCTATGGCTACACCTTC.

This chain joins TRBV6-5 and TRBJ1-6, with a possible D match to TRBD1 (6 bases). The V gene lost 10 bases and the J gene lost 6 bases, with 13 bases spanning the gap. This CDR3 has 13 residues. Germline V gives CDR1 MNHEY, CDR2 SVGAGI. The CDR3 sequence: CATTGYLNSPLHF. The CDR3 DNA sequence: TGTGCCACCACAGGGTATCTTAATTCACCCCTCCACTTT.

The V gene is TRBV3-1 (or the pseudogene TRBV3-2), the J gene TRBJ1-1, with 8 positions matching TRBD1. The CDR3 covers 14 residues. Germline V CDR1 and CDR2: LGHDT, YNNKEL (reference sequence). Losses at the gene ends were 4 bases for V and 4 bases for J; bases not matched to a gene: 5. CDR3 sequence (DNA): TGTGCCAGCAGCCGTGGACAGGGTTCCACTGAAGCTTTCTTT. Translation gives CASSRGQGSTEAFF.

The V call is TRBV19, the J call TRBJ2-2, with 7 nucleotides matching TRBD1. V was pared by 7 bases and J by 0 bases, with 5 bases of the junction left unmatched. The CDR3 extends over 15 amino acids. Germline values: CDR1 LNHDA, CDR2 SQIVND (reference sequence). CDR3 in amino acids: CASKLDRANTGELFF. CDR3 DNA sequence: TGTGCCAGTAAGTTAGACAGGGCGAACACCGGGGAGCTGTTTTTT.